These 28 T cell receptor beta chains came from one sample sequenced in a study of blood T cells in healthy people across ages. Alongside a J-beta primer mix, a sample-barcoded 5' primer served in a second PCR lasting about 7 to 11 cycles. TCRdb ran MiXCR on the 5' RACE reads and lists one entry per CDR3 protein. Among around 900,000 distinct CDR3 sequences listed, 25% to 30% were seen once. The source material was blood. These receptors originate from a woman of 80 years or more in good health.

This clonotype came up many times. This chain links TRBV7-8 with TRBJ2-5, with 7 bases identical to TRBD2. This CDR3 is built from 16 residues. The trim removed 5 bases at V and 3 bases at J, leaving 12 bases unmatched. CDR1 and CDR2 (germline): SGHVS, FQNEAQ. The CDR3 here is CASSPSGGDLKETQYF. CDR3 coding DNA: TGTGCCAGCAGCCCGAGTGGGGGGGACTTAAAAGAGACCCAGTACTTC.

In this sample, this clonotype turned up many times. The chain links TRBV5-1 to TRBJ2-3, with a possible D match to TRBD1 (6 bases). Germline CDR1 is SGHRS and CDR2 is YFSETQ. The germline V and J ends were trimmed by 2 bases and 0 bases, with 13 bases remaining between them. There are 16 residues in the CDR3. CDR3 loop: CASSFNVQGSTDTQYF. DNA of the CDR3: TGCGCCAGCAGCTTTAACGTCCAGGGGAGCACAGATACGCAGTATTTT.

As regards this clonotype: A much larger clone lies one base from this, so it may be a read error. The genes are TRBV11-2 and TRBJ2-7; D call uncertain. This CDR3 spans 13 amino acids. V lost 4 bases and J lost 12, with 19 bases in between. The germline V gene encodes CDR1 SGHAT and CDR2 FQNNGV. The CDR3 protein is CASSSVVGSERYF. The CDR3 DNA is TGTGCCAGCAGCTCAGTGGTGGGGTCAGAAAGGTACTTC.

The rearrangement joins TRBV5-4 to TRBJ2-1; possibly TRBD2 for D (6 bases). Gene TRBJ2-7 matches the end of the DNA better, so the J call may be wrong. CDR1 is SGHNT and CDR2 is YYREEE in the germline V gene (reference sequence). The CDR3 totals 16 residues. The CDR3 nucleotides are TGTGCCAGCAGCTCTTCCGGGGGAAGCTCCTACAATGAGCAGTACTTC. This encodes CASSSSGGSSYNEQYF.

About this clonotype itself: A read error may be the cause here, since a much bigger clone is one base away. V is TRBV7-8 and J is TRBJ2-6, with unresolved D. The CDR3 is 15 amino acids. Germline values: CDR1 SGHVS, CDR2 FQNEAQ. CDR3 loop: CANSSRHSGANVLTF. In nucleotides, the CDR3 is TGTGCCAACAGCTCCCGTCACTCTGGGGCCAACGTCCTGACTTTC.

This clonotype was observed many times. The chain joins TRBV20-1 to TRBJ2-1, with D maybe TRBD1 (6 bases). The CDR3 loop spans 14 amino acids. Germline V gene lookup returns CDR1 DFQATT and CDR2 SNEGSKA (reference sequence). Trimming pared 1 base from V and 1 base from J, leaving 8 bases between. The CDR3 DNA sequence: TGCAGTGCTAGAGGGGGGCGGTCCTACAATGAGCAGTTCTTC. Translated: CSARGGRSYNEQFF.

This clonotype was counted many times. V gene TRBV7-9 combines with J gene TRBJ2-5; 8 bases match TRBD1. The CDR3 runs 15 residues. Germline CDR1 SEHNR, CDR2 FQNEAQ (reference sequence). V dropped 4 bases and J dropped 3; count of bases not matched to a gene: 7. CDR3 DNA: TGTGCCAGCAGCTCCCCACAGGGGGAGAAAGAGACCCAGTACTTC. Residues: CASSSPQGEKETQYF.

This clonotype was seen many times. The genes are TRBV29-1 and TRBJ2-7; 7 bases match TRBD1. J gave up 2 bases and V 7 bases, and 5 bases lay outside the gene matches. CDR1 and CDR2 (germline): SQVTM, ANQGSEA. The CDR3 is made up of 12 amino acids. CDR3 amino acids: CSAGQDPYEQYF. CDR3 DNA sequence: TGCAGCGCAGGACAGGACCCCTACGAGCAGTACTTC.

The sample holds many counts of this clonotype. V usage is TRBV20-1 and J usage is TRBJ1-6, with 7 bases identical to TRBD1. The germline V gene encodes CDR1 DFQATT and CDR2 SNEGSKA (reference sequence). This CDR3 comprises 14 residues. J gave up 5 bases and V 3 bases, and 4 bases lay outside the gene matches. DNA of the CDR3: TGCAGTGCTAGCCCCGGGACAGATAATTCACCCCTCCACTTT. It encodes CSASPGTDNSPLHF.

V is TRBV12-3 or TRBV12-4 and J is TRBJ1-1; 10 bases match TRBD1. The CDR3 is 14 amino acids. V lost 6 bases to trimming and J lost 4 bases; unmatched junction nucleotides: 5. The CDR3 region has the DNA TGTGCCAGCAGCTGGCGGGACAGGGGCACTGAAGCTTTCTTT. It specifies CASSWRDRGTEAFF.

This chain uses TRBV4-3 with TRBJ2-3; possibly TRBD1 for D (6 bases). Germline V CDR1 and CDR2: LGHNA, YSLEER. The CDR3 is made up of 16 amino acids. V was trimmed by 4 bases and J by 3 bases, leaving 17 bases between them. This CDR3 reads CASSPALQGKTDTQYF. As DNA, the CDR3 is TGCGCCAGCAGCCCTGCCCTGCAGGGGAAAACAGATACGCAGTATTTT.

This clonotype was detected ten times or more. The chain carries TRBV6-1 and TRBJ2-1, with 8 nucleotides matching TRBD2. The length of the CDR3 is 15 residues. Germline CDR1 reads MNHNS; CDR2 reads SASEGT. Trimming removed 7 bases from V and 12 bases from J; junction bases left unmatched: 17. As DNA, the CDR3 is TGTGCCAGCACCAGAGGGGTAGCGGGGCCTGATCCGCAGTTCTTC. This encodes CASTRGVAGPDPQFF.

The gene calls are TRBV11-2 and TRBJ1-4, with unresolved D. V dropped 4 bases and J dropped 8 bases, with 20 bases sitting between them. This CDR3 region has 16 residues. CDR1 is SGHAT and CDR2 is FQNNGV in the germline V gene. CDR3 sequence reads: CASSSRTQTVGEKLFF. Written as DNA, the CDR3 is TGTGCCAGCAGCTCTAGAACCCAGACGGTGGGAGAAAAACTGTTTTTT.

This clonotype was detected only a few times. The chain is built from TRBV20-1 and TRBJ2-5; D gene uncertain. V lost 4 bases to trimming and J lost 11 bases, with 20 bases between them. CDR1 DFQATT and CDR2 SNEGSKA come from the germline V gene (reference sequence). The CDR3 totals 13 residues. CDR3 sequence (DNA): TGCAGTGCTAATAAGGGAAAGAGCGATGGGCAGTACTTC. Translating gives CSANKGKSDGQYF.

The chain joins TRBV5-1 to TRBJ2-7; 9 bases agree with TRBD1. V was pared by 3 bases and J by 0 bases, with 10 bases of the junction left unmatched. CDR3 length: 17 amino acids. The germline gives CDR1 SGHRS, CDR2 YFSETQ. The CDR3 DNA follows: TGCGCCAGCAGCTCCCCGGACAGGGGAACGGGCTCCTACGAGCAGTACTTC. Amino acid sequence: CASSSPDRGTGSYEQYF.

This clonotype has a handful of counts. The chain has TRBV5-5 and TRBJ1-6, with D possibly matching TRBD1 (6 bases). The germline CDR1 and CDR2 sequences are SGHKS and YYEKEE (reference sequence). This CDR3 is built from 17 residues. With 0 bases removed from V and 10 bases from J, the gap between germline ends came to 20 bases. The CDR3 nucleotides read TGTGCCAGCAGCTTGGCCAATGGGACAACGGGGCGATCACCCCTCCACTTT. As protein: CASSLANGTTGRSPLHF.

This clonotype has a count of ten or more. The chain recombines TRBV12-3 or TRBV12-4 with TRBJ2-7; possible D gene TRBD1, 6 bases. The V gene lost 9 bases and the J gene lost 2 bases, with 11 bases spanning the gap. This CDR3 is built from 12 residues. CDR3 sequence: CASGQQTYEQYF. CDR3 DNA sequence: TGTGCCAGTGGACAGCAAACCTACGAGCAGTACTTC.

Here the CDR3 DNA reads TGTGCCACCGACAGAGGCCCACAGGGAGATTCGGAGACCCAGTACTTC. Translation: CATDRGPQGDSETQYF. The chain carries TRBV15 and TRBJ2-7; tentative D call: TRBD1 (6 bases). The J call is doubtful: the DNA matches TRBJ2-5 better. CDR1 and CDR2 (germline): LNHNV, YYDKDF (reference sequence). The CDR3 length is 16 residues.

This clonotype was recorded only once. The rearrangement links TRBV7-8 to TRBJ2-7, with D unclear. The V gene's germline CDR1 is SGHVS and CDR2 FQNEAQ. The CDR3 runs 14 residues. V was shortened by 3 bases and J by 1 base, with 10 bases between the two germline ends. The CDR3 coding sequence is TGTGCCAGCAGCTTGACGTGGTGGTCCTACGAGCAGTACTTC. Protein: CASSLTWWSYEQYF.

The V and J genes are TRBV6-1 and TRBJ2-3, with 9 bases that match TRBD2. V was clipped by 1 base and J by 7 bases; unmatched bases: 6. This CDR3 has 15 amino acids. Germline assignment: CDR1 MNHNS and CDR2 SASEGT. The DNA of the CDR3 is TGTGCCAGCAGTGAAGGGGCTAGCGGGGAGCATACGCAGTATTTT. It yields the protein CASSEGASGEHTQYF.

The CDR3, as DNA: TGCGCCAGCAGCTTGACCAGTTACTCTGGAAACACCATATATTTT. Translating gives CASSLTSYSGNTIYF. The rearrangement uses TRBV5-1 and TRBJ1-3; D call uncertain. Germline CDR1 and CDR2: SGHRS and YFSETQ. V was cut by 1 base and J by 0 bases, with 8 bases left in between. This CDR3 has 15 residues.

At least ten counts were recorded for this clonotype. The chain couples TRBV9 to TRBJ2-3; a weak D match, TRBD2 (6 bases). Trimming removed 1 base from V and 3 bases from J, with 12 bases in between. Germline lookup yields CDR1 SGDLS and CDR2 YYNGEE. The CDR3 totals 15 residues. The CDR3 is CASSVLSGVTDTQYF. The CDR3 DNA reads as TGTGCCAGCAGCGTACTCTCGGGGGTTACAGATACGCAGTATTTT.

There are many counts of this clonotype. A much larger clone is a single base away; this may be a read error. This rearrangement joins TRBV20-1 to TRBJ2-7; D is unclear. Germline V lookup: CDR1 DFQATT, CDR2 SNEGSKA (reference sequence). V shed 3 bases and J shed 7 bases, with 16 bases lying between them. This CDR3 contains 13 residues. The CDR3 coding sequence is TGCAGTGCTAGCTCAGTAGATAACAATGAGCAGTACTTC. Protein sequence: CSASSVDNNEQYF.

There are a few counts of this clonotype. The rearrangement links TRBV27 to TRBJ1-5; D is undetermined. This CDR3 contains 15 residues. Trimming removed 3 bases at V and 2 bases at J, with 11 bases between. The germline CDR1 and CDR2 sequences are MNHEY and SMNVEV (reference sequence). The chain's CDR3 is CASSFRNKGNQPQHF. The CDR3 DNA is TGTGCCAGCAGTTTCCGGAACAAGGGCAATCAGCCCCAGCATTTT.

This clonotype was observed a handful of times. The chain employs TRBV6-6 and TRBJ2-3; 10 bases fit TRBD2. From germline, CDR1 is MNHNY and CDR2 SVGAGI (reference sequence). Germline trimming cut 5 bases from V and 6 bases from J; bases unmatched to any gene: 11. This CDR3 has 16 amino acids. CDR3 nucleotides: TGTGCCAGCAGTAAAAATTCAGCGGGGGGGATGGATACGCAGTATTTT. It translates to CASSKNSAGGMDTQYF.

This chain connects TRBV11-2 to TRBJ2-1; 7 bases match TRBD1. With 3 bases clipped from V and 10 bases from J, the junction kept 12 bases outside the gene matches. The CDR3 spans 15 residues. Germline V gives CDR1 SGHAT, CDR2 FQNNGV. This chain's CDR3 is CASSFTGTATYEQFF. CDR3 sequence (DNA): TGTGCCAGCAGCTTTACCGGGACAGCCACCTACGAGCAGTTCTTC.

This clonotype has at least ten counts. V is TRBV6-6 and J is TRBJ2-1; 7 positions agree with TRBD2. This CDR3 spans 15 amino acids. V trimming: 6 bases; J trimming: 7 bases; junction bases outside the gene matches: 12. Per the germline V gene, CDR1 is MNHNY and CDR2 is SVGAGI (reference sequence). The CDR3 DNA follows: TGTGCCAGCAGGACTAGCACTCGCTCTAGGAATGAGCAGTTCTTC. Residues: CASRTSTRSRNEQFF.

This clonotype was seen at least ten times. The rearrangement joins TRBV9 to TRBJ2-7, with 7 nucleotides matching TRBD2. Losses at the gene ends were 0 bases for V and 2 bases for J; bases not matched to a gene: 11. The CDR3 extends over 17 amino acids. The V gene's germline CDR1 is SGDLS and CDR2 YYNGEE. The CDR3 DNA reads TGTGCCAGCAGCGTAGCCTTACTAGCGTTTTCGACCTACGAGCAGTACTTC. Protein: CASSVALLAFSTYEQYF.